Listed below are T cell receptor beta chains from one sample, sequenced in a study of glioma-infiltrating T cells after dendritic cell vaccination. Generated by immunoSEQ multiplex PCR, the TCRdb table keeps only in-frame clones and is missing some. The sample yields over 90,000 clones, approximately 84% seen once. The starting material was blood, obtained after dendritic cell vaccination. These receptors were taken from a human donor with glioblastoma. Each CDR3 is given with its conserved first and last residue. The D gene is left open where the match is weak. Clone size is shown for a subset of rows, as once, few, many or a class of expanded clone.

-	TRBV7-2	TRBJ2-3	-	CASSWNRDTQYF	TGTGCCAGCAGCTGGAACAGGGATACGCAGTATTTT
-	TRBV6-5	TRBJ1-5	TRBD1	CASSADRGQPQHF	TGTGCCAGCAGTGCGGACAGGGGCCAGCCCCAGCATTTT
few	TRBV5-6	TRBJ2-2	-	CASSPLDTGELFF	TGTGCCAGCAGCCCTCTTGACACCGGGGAGCTGTTTTTT
-	TRBV2	TRBJ2-7	TRBD1	CASSEDPPGYRGRYEQYF	TGTGCCAGCAGTGAAGACCCCCCTGGGTACAGGGGGCGATACGAGCAGTACTTC
few	TRBV5-4	TRBJ2-7	-	CASSFTGSYEQYF	TGTGCCAGCAGCTTCACAGGGAGCTACGAGCAGTACTTC
-	TRBV11-3	TRBJ1-1	TRBD1	CASSSPDRVGTEAFF	TGTGCCAGCAGCTCACCCGACAGGGTGGGCACTGAAGCTTTCTTT
-	TRBV14	TRBJ1-6	-	CATLKAGQSSYNSPLHF	TGTGCCACCCTGAAAGCGGGTCAGAGCTCCTATAATTCACCCCTCCACTTT
-	TRBV5-1	TRBJ2-1	TRBD2	CASSFGGKYNEQFF	TGCGCCAGCAGCTTCGGGGGGAAGTACAATGAGCAGTTCTTC
-	TRBV15	TRBJ2-5	TRBD2	CATSRGGGRDETQYF	TGTGCCACCAGCAGAGGGGGCGGGAGGGACGAGACCCAGTACTTC
few	TRBV6-6	TRBJ2-1	-	CASSYVPEAHNEQFF	TGTGCCAGCAGTTACGTTCCCGAGGCCCACAATGAGCAGTTCTTC
-	TRBV30	TRBJ1-5	-	CAWSSGSVLGQPQHF	TGTGCCTGGAGTTCCGGTAGCGTACTGGGTCAGCCCCAGCATTTT
-	TRBV5-5	TRBJ1-2	-	CASSLIGVTYGYTF	TGTGCCAGCAGCTTAATTGGAGTAACCTATGGCTACACCTTC
-	TRBV4-1	TRBJ2-3	TRBD2	CASSQEWASGADTQYF	TGCGCCAGCAGCCAAGAGTGGGCTAGCGGGGCCGATACGCAGTATTTT
-	TRBV2	TRBJ1-4	TRBD1	CATRQGVEKLFF	TGTGCCACAAGACAGGGTGTGGAAAAACTGTTTTTT
-	TRBV29-1	TRBJ2-4	TRBD1	CSGRQGAKNIQYF	TGCAGCGGTCGACAGGGGGCCAAAAACATTCAGTACTTC
-	TRBV10-2	TRBJ2-1	-	CASSETQGTIYNEQFF	TGCGCCAGCAGTGAGACCCAGGGTACTATCTACAATGAGCAGTTCTTC
-	TRBV5-1	TRBJ2-7	-	CASSLEASAHEQYF	TGCGCCAGCAGCTTGGAGGCTAGTGCCCACGAGCAGTACTTC
-	TRBV7-9	TRBJ1-6	-	CASSPPRTASYNSPLHF	TGTGCCAGCAGCCCGCCACGGACAGCTTCCTATAATTCACCCCTCCACTTT
few	TRBV6-5	TRBJ1-1	-	CASMTGWSQSTEAFF	TGTGCCAGCATGACTGGGTGGTCGCAATCCACTGAAGCTTTCTTT
-	TRBV7-6	TRBJ2-4	TRBD1	CASSQLGRDRVAKNIQYF	TGTGCCAGCAGCCAGCTAGGGAGGGACAGGGTTGCCAAAAACATTCAGTACTTC
-	TRBV5-4	TRBJ2-7	TRBD2	CASSGGGSSYEQYF	TGTGCCAGCAGCGGGGGAGGGAGCTCCTACGAGCAGTACTTC
-	TRBV27	TRBJ2-7	TRBD2	CASSFSGSYPYEQYF	TGTGCCAGCAGTTTCAGCGGGAGCTACCCCTACGAGCAGTACTTC
-	TRBV28	TRBJ2-7	TRBD2	CASSLPGLEGFYEQYF	TGTGCCAGCAGTTTACCCGGACTAGAGGGTTTCTACGAGCAGTACTTC
few	TRBV18	TRBJ2-3	TRBD2	CASSPPSLAGGTDTQYF	TGTGCCAGCTCACCACCCTCACTAGCGGGGGGGACAGATACGCAGTATTTT
once	TRBV5-1	TRBJ2-5	-	CASSLGAGSKGETQYF	TGCGCCAGCAGCTTGGGCGCTGGGAGCAAGGGAGAGACCCAGTACTTC
-	TRBV14	TRBJ2-7	TRBD1	CASSQDSRGFREQYF	TGTGCCAGCAGCCAAGATTCCAGGGGGTTCCGCGAGCAGTACTTC
few	TRBV7-2	TRBJ2-1	TRBD2	CASSLAGGAYNEQFF	TGTGCCAGCAGCTTAGCCGGGGGGGCCTACAATGAGCAGTTCTTC
-	TRBV11-2	TRBJ2-5	TRBD2	CASSLGGLAGLQETQYF	TGTGCCAGCAGCTTAGGTGGACTAGCGGGGCTCCAAGAGACCCAGTACTTC
-	TRBV2	TRBJ2-2	TRBD1	CASRTGGRNWGELFF	TGTGCCAGCAGGACAGGGGGCAGGAATTGGGGGGAGCTGTTTTTT
-	TRBV2	TRBJ1-4	TRBD1	CASGQGEDEKLFF	TGTGCCAGCGGCCAGGGGGAGGATGAAAAACTGTTTTTT
-	TRBV2	TRBJ2-4	-	CASGVRDIQYF	TGTGCCAGCGGGGTCAGGGACATTCAGTACTTC
-	TRBV15	TRBJ2-5	-	CATSRDNYQTQYF	TGTGCCACCAGCAGAGATAACTACCAGACCCAGTACTTC
-	TRBV19	TRBJ2-1	-	CASTKHRDLEQFF	TGTGCCAGTACCAAACACCGGGACTTAGAGCAGTTCTTC
few	TRBV19	TRBJ1-5	-	CASSIGRYQPQHF	TGTGCCAGTAGTATAGGCAGATATCAGCCCCAGCATTTT
-	TRBV29-1	TRBJ1-2	TRBD1	CSGGQGVDYGYTF	TGCAGCGGGGGACAGGGAGTGGATTATGGCTACACCTTC
-	TRBV2	TRBJ1-5	TRBD1	CASKAPGQSNQPQHF	TGTGCCAGCAAAGCCCCGGGACAGTCAAATCAGCCCCAGCATTTT
-	TRBV29-1	TRBJ2-1	TRBD2	CSCGGGGPSNEQFF	TGCAGCTGCGGGGGGGGAGGGCCCTCCAATGAGCAGTTCTTC
-	TRBV29-1	TRBJ1-2	-	CSVEEGQNGYTF	TGCAGCGTTGAAGAGGGGCAAAATGGCTACACCTTC
-	TRBV5-4	TRBJ1-4	-	CASSQGPTNEKLFF	TGTGCCAGCAGCCAGGGGCCCACTAATGAAAAACTGTTTTTT
-	TRBV2	TRBJ1-5	-	CASSPLSNNQPQHF	TGTGCCAGCAGTCCCCTCAGTAACAATCAGCCCCAGCATTTT
-	TRBV30	TRBJ1-2	TRBD1	CAWSTGEVYTF	TGTGCCTGGTCTACAGGGGAGGTCTACACCTTC